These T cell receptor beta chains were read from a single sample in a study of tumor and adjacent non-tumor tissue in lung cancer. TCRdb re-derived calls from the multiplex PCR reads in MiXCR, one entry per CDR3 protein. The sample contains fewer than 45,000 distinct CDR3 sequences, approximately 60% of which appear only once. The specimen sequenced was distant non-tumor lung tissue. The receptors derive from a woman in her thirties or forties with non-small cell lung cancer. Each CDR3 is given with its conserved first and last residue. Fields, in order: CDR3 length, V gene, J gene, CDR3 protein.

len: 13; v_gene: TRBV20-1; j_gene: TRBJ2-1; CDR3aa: CSADRLQGNGQFF
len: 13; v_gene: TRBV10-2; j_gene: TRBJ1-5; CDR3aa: CASSEFGDRPQHF
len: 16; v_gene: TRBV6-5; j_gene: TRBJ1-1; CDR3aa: CASSYTGGPRDTEAFF
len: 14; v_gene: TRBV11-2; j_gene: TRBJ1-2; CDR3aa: CASIIDLVSYGYTF
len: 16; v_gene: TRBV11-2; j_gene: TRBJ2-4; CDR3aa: CASSPLTSGRDCIQYF
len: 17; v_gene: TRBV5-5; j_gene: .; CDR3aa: CASSLEGTRLSYNEQYF
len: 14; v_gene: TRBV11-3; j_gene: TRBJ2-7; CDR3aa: CANSTGQGSYEQYF
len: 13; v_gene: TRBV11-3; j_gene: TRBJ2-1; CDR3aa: CASSLGIYDDQFF
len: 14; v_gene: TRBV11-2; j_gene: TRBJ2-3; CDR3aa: CVSSPLSAADMQYF
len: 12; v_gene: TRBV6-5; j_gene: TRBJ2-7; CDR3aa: CASMAGAYEQYF
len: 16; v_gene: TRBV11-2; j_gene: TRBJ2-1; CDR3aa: CASSRQAGGAYNEQFF
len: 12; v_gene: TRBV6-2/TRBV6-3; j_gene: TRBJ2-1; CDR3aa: CASTGVYYEQFF
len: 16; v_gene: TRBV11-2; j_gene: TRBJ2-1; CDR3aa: CASCFGPLAGRNEQFF
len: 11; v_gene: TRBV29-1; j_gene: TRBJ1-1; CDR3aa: CSVGVALQAFF
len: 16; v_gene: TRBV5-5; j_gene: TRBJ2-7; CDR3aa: CASSAVFGGPLSEQYF
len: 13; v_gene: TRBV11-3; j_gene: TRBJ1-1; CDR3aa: CASSLVTGQQAFF
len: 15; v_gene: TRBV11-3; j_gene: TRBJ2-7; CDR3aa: CVSSLGARGDYEQYF
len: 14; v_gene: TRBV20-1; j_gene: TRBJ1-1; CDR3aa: CSARDPAQGLEAFF
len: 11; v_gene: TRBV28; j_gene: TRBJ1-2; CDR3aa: CASSQTVGYTF
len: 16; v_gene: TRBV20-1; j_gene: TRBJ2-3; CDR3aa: CNAREMTRGFTDTQYF
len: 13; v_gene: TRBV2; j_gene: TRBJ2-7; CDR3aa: CASKVEVSYEQYF
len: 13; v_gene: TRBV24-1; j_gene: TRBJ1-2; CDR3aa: CATSEGTPSGYTF
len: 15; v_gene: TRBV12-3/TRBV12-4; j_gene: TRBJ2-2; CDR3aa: CTSSFRGGAPGELFF
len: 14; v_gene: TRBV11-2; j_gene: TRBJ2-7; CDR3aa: CANSLGGAVSEQYF
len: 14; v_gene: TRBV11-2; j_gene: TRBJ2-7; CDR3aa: CASSVEAGVGEHYF
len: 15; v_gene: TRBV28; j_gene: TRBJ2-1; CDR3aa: CASSSRGRTYNEQFF
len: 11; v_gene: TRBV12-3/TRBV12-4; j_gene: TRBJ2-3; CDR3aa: CASSSTDTQYF
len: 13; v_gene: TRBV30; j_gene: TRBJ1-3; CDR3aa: CAWSSDHGSGSYF
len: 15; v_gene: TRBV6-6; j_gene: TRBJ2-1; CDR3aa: CASSTKFGGGNEQFF
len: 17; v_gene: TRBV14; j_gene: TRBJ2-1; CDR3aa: CASSRRIRDSTTNEQFF